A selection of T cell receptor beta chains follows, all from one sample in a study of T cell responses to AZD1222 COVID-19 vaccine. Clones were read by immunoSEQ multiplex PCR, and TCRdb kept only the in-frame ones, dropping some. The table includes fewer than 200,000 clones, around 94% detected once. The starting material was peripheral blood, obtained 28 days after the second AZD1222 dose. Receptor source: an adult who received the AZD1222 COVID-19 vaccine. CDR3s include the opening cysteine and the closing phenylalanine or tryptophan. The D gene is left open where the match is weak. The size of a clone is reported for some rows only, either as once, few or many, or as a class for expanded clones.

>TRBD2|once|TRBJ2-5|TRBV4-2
CATQTSGVGETQYF
TGTGCCACCCAGACTAGCGGGGTCGGGGAGACCCAGTACTTC
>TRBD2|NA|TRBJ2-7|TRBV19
CASSIVSGGAHEQYF
TGTGCCAGTAGTATAGTTAGCGGGGGGGCCCACGAGCAGTACTTC
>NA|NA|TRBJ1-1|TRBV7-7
CASSLGPDTEAFF
TGTGCCAGCAGCTTAGGACCAGACACTGAAGCTTTCTTT
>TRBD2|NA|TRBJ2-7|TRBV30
CAWSVGLAGDEQYF
TGTGCCTGGAGTGTAGGTCTAGCGGGAGATGAGCAGTACTTC
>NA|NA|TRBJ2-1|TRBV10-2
CASSDGGRSYNEQFF
TGCGCCAGCAGTGACGGCGGAAGGTCCTACAATGAGCAGTTCTTC
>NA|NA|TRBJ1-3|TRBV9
CASSVRAVSGNTIYF
TGTGCCAGCAGCGTAAGGGCAGTCTCTGGAAACACCATATATTTT
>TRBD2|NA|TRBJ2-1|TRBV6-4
CASSDSTSGNNEQFF
TGTGCCAGCAGTGACTCGACTAGCGGCAACAATGAGCAGTTCTTC
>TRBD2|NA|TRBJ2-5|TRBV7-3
CASSSGLAGVETQYF
TGTGCCAGCAGCTCGGGACTAGCGGGAGTCGAGACCCAGTACTTC
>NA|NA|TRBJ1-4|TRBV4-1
CASSPGGQGRDEKLFF
TGCGCCAGCAGCCCCGGGGGCCAGGGGAGGGATGAAAAACTGTTTTTT
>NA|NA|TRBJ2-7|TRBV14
CASSKSSGTYEQYF
TGTGCCAGCAGCAAATCATCCGGGACCTACGAGCAGTACTTC
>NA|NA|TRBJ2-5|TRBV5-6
CASSYAEGVQETQYF
TGTGCCAGCAGCTACGCCGAAGGGGTCCAAGAGACCCAGTACTTC
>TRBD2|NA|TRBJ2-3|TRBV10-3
CAMGLAENTQYF
TGTGCCATGGGACTAGCAGAGAATACGCAGTATTTT
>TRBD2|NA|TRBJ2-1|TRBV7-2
CASSTTSGSSYNEQFF
TGTGCCAGCAGTACAACTAGCGGAAGCTCCTACAATGAGCAGTTCTTC
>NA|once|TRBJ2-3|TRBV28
CASSWGLEDSGVKGDTQYF
TGTGCCAGCAGTTGGGGGCTTGAGGATTCGGGAGTGAAGGGAGATACGCAGTATTTT
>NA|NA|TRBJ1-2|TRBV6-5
CASSNRAEGYTF
TGTGCCAGCAGTAACAGGGCAGAGGGCTACACCTTC
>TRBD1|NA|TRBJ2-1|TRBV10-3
CAISDGGQPYNEQFF
TGTGCCATCAGTGATGGGGGACAGCCCTACAATGAGCAGTTCTTC
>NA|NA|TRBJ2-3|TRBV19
CATNPLTGQRGADTQYF
TGTGCCACCAATCCCTTAACCGGACAGCGAGGGGCAGATACGCAGTATTTT
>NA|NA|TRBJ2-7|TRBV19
CASSPGPTYEQYF
TGTGCCAGTAGTCCGGGACCCACCTACGAGCAGTACTTC
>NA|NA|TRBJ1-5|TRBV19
CASSTGTASNQPQHF
TGTGCCAGTAGTACCGGGACGGCTAGCAATCAGCCCCAGCATTTT
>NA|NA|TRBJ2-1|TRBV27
CASSPKEREQFF
TGTGCCAGCAGTCCGAAAGAAAGGGAGCAGTTCTTC
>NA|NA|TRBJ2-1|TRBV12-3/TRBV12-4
CASSLGVGEQFF
TGTGCCAGCAGTTTAGGGGTTGGTGAGCAGTTCTTC
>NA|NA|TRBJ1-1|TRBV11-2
CASRFGDTEAFF
TGTGCCAGCAGGTTTGGGGACACTGAAGCTTTCTTT
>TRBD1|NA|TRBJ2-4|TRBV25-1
CASSTPGQLSNIQYF
TGTGCCAGCAGCACCCCGGGACAGCTCTCAAACATTCAGTACTTC
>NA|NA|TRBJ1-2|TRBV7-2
CASSFSNYGYTF
TGTGCCAGCAGCTTTAGTAACTATGGCTACACCTTC
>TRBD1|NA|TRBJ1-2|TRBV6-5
CASTTTQTGVHGYTF
TGTGCCAGCACTACTACCCAGACAGGGGTGCATGGCTACACCTTC
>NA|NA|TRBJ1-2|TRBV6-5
CASKGTGEGYTF
TGTGCCAGCAAGGGGACCGGGGAGGGCTACACCTTC
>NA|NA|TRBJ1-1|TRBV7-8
CASSFRWGQDTEAFF
TGTGCCAGCAGCTTTCGCTGGGGGCAGGACACTGAAGCTTTCTTT
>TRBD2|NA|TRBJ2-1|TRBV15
CATDKGAGGPLSNNEQFF
TGTGCCACCGACAAGGGGGCGGGAGGGCCCCTCTCTAACAATGAGCAGTTCTTC
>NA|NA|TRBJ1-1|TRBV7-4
CASSVRARQPEPMNTEAFF
TGTGCCAGCAGCGTTAGAGCAAGACAGCCTGAACCAATGAACACTGAAGCTTTCTTT
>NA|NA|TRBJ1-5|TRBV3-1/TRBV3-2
CASSQGRGRGQPQHF
TGTGCCAGCAGCCAAGGGAGGGGAAGGGGACAGCCCCAGCATTTT
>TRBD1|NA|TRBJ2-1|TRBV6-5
CASSRDRVYNEQFF
TGTGCCAGCAGCCGCGACAGGGTTTACAATGAGCAGTTCTTC
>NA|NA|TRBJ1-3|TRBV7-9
CASSSTTGIRIGNTIYF
TGTGCCAGCAGCTCTACCACCGGGATACGGATCGGAAACACCATATATTTT
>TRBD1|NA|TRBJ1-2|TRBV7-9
CASSLAVGTVLPGYGYTF
TGTGCCAGCAGCTTAGCGGTCGGGACAGTACTGCCGGGCTATGGCTACACCTTC
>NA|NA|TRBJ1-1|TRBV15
CATSGMDGSFYMNTEAFF
TGTGCCACCAGCGGAATGGACGGCAGTTTTTACATGAACACTGAAGCTTTCTTT
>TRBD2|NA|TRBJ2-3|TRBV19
CASSIGLAGTDTQYF
TGTGCCAGTAGTATAGGGCTAGCGGGAACAGATACGCAGTATTTT
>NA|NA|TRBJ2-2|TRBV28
CASSLPGELFF
TGTGCCAGCAGTTTACCCGGGGAGCTGTTTTTT
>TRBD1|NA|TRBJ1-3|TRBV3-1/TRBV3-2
CASSPRPDRAGNTIYF
TGTGCCAGCAGCCCACGGCCGGACAGGGCTGGAAACACCATATATTTT
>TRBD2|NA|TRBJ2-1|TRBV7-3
CASSLRAGGGEQFF
TGTGCCAGCAGCTTAAGGGCGGGAGGAGGCGAGCAGTTCTTC
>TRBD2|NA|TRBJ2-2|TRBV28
CASSRAGGNTGELFF
TGTGCCAGCAGTCGAGCGGGGGGGAACACCGGGGAGCTGTTTTTT
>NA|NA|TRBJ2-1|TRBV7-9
CASAEPGQTFNEQFF
TGTGCCAGTGCTGAACCGGGACAAACCTTCAATGAGCAGTTCTTC
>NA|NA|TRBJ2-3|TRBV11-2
CASSLGTDTQYF
TGTGCCAGCAGCTTGGGCACAGATACGCAGTATTTT
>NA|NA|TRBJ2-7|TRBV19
CASSALADEQYF
TGTGCCAGTAGTGCCTTAGCAGACGAGCAGTACTTC